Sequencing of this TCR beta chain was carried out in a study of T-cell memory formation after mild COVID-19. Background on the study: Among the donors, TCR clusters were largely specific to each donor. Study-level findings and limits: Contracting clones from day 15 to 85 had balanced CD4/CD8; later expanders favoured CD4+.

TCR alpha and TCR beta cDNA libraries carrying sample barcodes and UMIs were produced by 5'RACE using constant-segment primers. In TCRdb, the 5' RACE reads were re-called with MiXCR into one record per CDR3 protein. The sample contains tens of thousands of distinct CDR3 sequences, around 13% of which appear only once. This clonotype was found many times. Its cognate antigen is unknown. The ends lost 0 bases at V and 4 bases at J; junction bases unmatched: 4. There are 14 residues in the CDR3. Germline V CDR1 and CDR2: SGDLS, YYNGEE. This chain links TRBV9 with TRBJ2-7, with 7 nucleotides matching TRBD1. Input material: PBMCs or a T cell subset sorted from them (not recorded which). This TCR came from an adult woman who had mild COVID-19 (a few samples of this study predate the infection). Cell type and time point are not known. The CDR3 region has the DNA TGTGCCAGCAGCGTAGGGGACAGCGCATACGAGCAGTACTTC. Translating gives CASSVGDSAYEQYF. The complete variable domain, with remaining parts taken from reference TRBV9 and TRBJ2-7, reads DSGVTQTPKHLITATGQRVTLRCSPRSGDLSVYWYQQSLDQGLQFLIQYYNGEERAKGNILERFSAQQFPDLHSELNLSSLELGDSALYFCASSVGDSAYEQYFGPGTRLTVT.